This TCR beta chain stems from a study of OX40 agonist ivuxolimab in advanced cancers. Looking at the study overall: Patient treatment consisted of intravenous ivuxolimab administration every 2 weeks at 0.01 to 10 mg/kg. The diagnoses of dose-escalation patients were hepatocellular carcinoma, melanoma, renal cell or head and neck cancer. Study-level results: The authors did not determine the antigen specificity of the expanded peripheral T cells. More expanded clones were seen, on average, in CD8+ T cells than in CD4+.

This clone was seen a single time. Its antigen remains unknown. V dropped 3 bases and J dropped 12; count of bases not matched to a gene: 16. CDR1 is SGHKS and CDR2 is YYEKEE in the germline V gene (reference sequence). The CDR3 totals 16 residues. Sequencing was performed with immunoSEQ multiplex PCR; in TCRdb, only in-frame clones are kept and a portion is missing. The table lists around 60,000 clones, about 89% of them singletons. The sequence derives from an adult with an advanced solid tumor such as melanoma, head and neck, liver or kidney cancer. This sequence joins TRBV5-5 and TRBJ1-5; TRBD1 matches 9 bases. The input for sequencing was CD4+ or CD8+ T cells sorted from blood, taken in a trial of the OX40 agonist ivuxolimab. This chain's CDR3 is CASSSAVGQGNSDQHF. CDR3 nucleotide sequence: TGTGCCAGCAGCTCAGCCGTAGGACAGGGGAATTCGGACCAGCATTTT.